This T cell receptor (beta chain) was identified during a study of T cell responses to AZD1222 COVID-19 vaccine. Study-wide context: Pooled samples include second doses given at about 4 or 12 weeks.

The V end was cut by 4 bases, the J end by 0 bases, with 10 bases between. Per germline, CDR1 LGHDT and CDR2 YNNKEL (reference sequence). The CDR3 extends over 15 amino acids. Some clones are missing from TCRdb's copy, which holds only in-frame ones; the method was immunoSEQ multiplex PCR. The data contain some 140,000 clones, about 85% of them singletons. The J gene is TRBJ1-3, the V gene TRBV3-1 (or the pseudogene TRBV3-2); no definite D call. Material: peripheral blood, obtained on day 0 of AZD1222 vaccination. The origin of this receptor is an adult in good health. The CDR3 nucleotides read TGTGCCAGCAGCCCAACAGAGGCCTCTGGAAACACCATATATTTT. Protein product: CASSPTEASGNTIYF.